The clone carrying this TCR beta chain was counted a few times. TCRdb recomputed calls from the 5' RACE reads with MiXCR, one row per CDR3 protein. The table has hundreds of thousands of distinct CDR3 sequences, roughly an eighth seen once. This specimen comes from a study of T cells after yellow fever vaccination. Study at large: Preparing low-cell-number fractions relied on SMART-Seq v4 Ultra Low Input.

The germline CDR1 and CDR2 sequences are KGHSH and LQKENI. Unmatched junction bases numbered 8, after V lost 6 bases and J lost 3 bases. This CDR3 is 14 amino acids long. This specimen consisted of PBMCs, obtained on the day of the yellow fever booster vaccination. The clonotype originates from a man aged 25 to 40 who received the YFV17D yellow fever vaccine. The genes are TRBV18 and TRBJ2-7; 7 bases map to TRBD2. CDR3 loop: CASSPGTSDYEQYF. In DNA, the CDR3 is TGTGCCAGCTCCCCAGGTACTAGCGACTACGAGCAGTACTTC.